Listed below are T cell receptor beta chains from one sample, sequenced in a study of blood T cell repertoires in COVID-19. Assay used: immunoSEQ multiplex PCR; TCRdb lists only in-frame clones, some missing. The sample carries hundreds of thousands of clones, 83% recorded once. The sample consisted of peripheral blood. Every receptor here comes from a woman aged 50 to 60 who had recovered from COVID-19. CDR3s include the opening cysteine and the closing phenylalanine or tryptophan. Each record gives: V gene, J gene, clone size, D gene, CDR3 protein, CDR3 DNA. The D gene is left open where the match is weak. Not all rows give a size; the values are once, few, many and, for expanded clones, a class.

V: TRBV7-8; J: TRBJ1-6; size: NA; D: TRBD1; CDR3: CASSPRGTGENSPLHF; DNA: TGTGCCAGCAGCCCACGCGGGACAGGGGAGAATTCACCCCTCCACTTT
V: TRBV6-2/TRBV6-3; J: TRBJ1-5; size: NA; D: TRBD1; CDR3: CASSYIGGMGNQPQHF; DNA: TGTGCCAGCAGTTACATAGGGGGCATGGGCAATCAGCCCCAGCATTTT
V: TRBV5-6; J: TRBJ1-5; size: NA; D: NA; CDR3: CASSLGGSSYEPQHF; DNA: TGTGCCAGCAGCTTGGGGGGCTCATCCTATGAGCCCCAGCATTTT
V: TRBV28; J: TRBJ1-3; size: NA; D: TRBD1; CDR3: CASRQGQGRNTIYF; DNA: TGTGCCAGCAGGCAGGGACAGGGGAGAAACACCATATATTTT
V: TRBV28; J: TRBJ2-7; size: NA; D: NA; CDR3: CASSFQGSSSYEQYF; DNA: TGTGCCAGCAGTTTTCAGGGATCGAGCTCCTACGAGCAGTACTTC
V: TRBV6-5; J: TRBJ1-2; size: once; D: NA; CDR3: CASSYAGERGYTF; DNA: TGTGCCAGCAGTTACGCAGGGGAGCGTGGCTACACCTTC
V: TRBV6-4; J: TRBJ2-2; size: NA; D: TRBD2; CDR3: CASRTRLAGGPGTGELFF; DNA: TGTGCCAGCAGGACCAGACTAGCGGGAGGGCCAGGCACCGGGGAGCTGTTTTTT
V: TRBV7-9; J: TRBJ1-5; size: few; D: NA; CDR3: CASRKSDLGPQHF; DNA: TGTGCCAGCAGAAAGTCCGACTTAGGGCCCCAGCATTTT
V: TRBV7-2; J: TRBJ2-3; size: NA; D: TRBD1; CDR3: CASRGTGGVDTQYF; DNA: TGTGCCAGTCGCGGGACAGGGGGTGTAGATACGCAGTATTTT
V: TRBV14; J: TRBJ1-1; size: NA; D: TRBD1; CDR3: CASSQEVGGMNTEAFF; DNA: TGTGCCAGCAGCCAAGAGGTAGGGGGCATGAACACTGAAGCTTTCTTT
V: TRBV9; J: TRBJ2-1; size: NA; D: NA; CDR3: CASSVAVGEQFF; DNA: TGTGCCAGCAGCGTAGCAGTGGGCGAGCAGTTCTTC
V: TRBV5-1; J: TRBJ1-5; size: NA; D: NA; CDR3: CASSRGGAEQPQHF; DNA: TGCGCCAGCAGCAGGGGGGGGGCTGAGCAGCCCCAGCATTTT
V: TRBV10-3; J: TRBJ2-3; size: NA; D: NA; CDR3: CAISTAVGGGDAQYF; DNA: TGTGCCATCAGCACGGCTGTTGGTGGCGGAGATGCGCAGTATTTT
V: TRBV3-1/TRBV3-2; J: TRBJ2-3; size: NA; D: NA; CDR3: CASSQDSLDTQYF; DNA: TGTGCCAGCAGCCAAGATAGTCTAGATACGCAGTATTTT
V: TRBV19; J: TRBJ2-2; size: NA; D: TRBD1; CDR3: CASSTGTGNTGELFF; DNA: TGTGCCAGTAGCACGGGGACAGGGAACACCGGGGAGCTGTTTTTT
V: TRBV27; J: TRBJ2-7; size: NA; D: TRBD2; CDR3: CASSFPPPTSGVYEQYF; DNA: TGTGCCAGCAGTTTCCCTCCTCCGACTAGCGGGGTATACGAGCAGTACTTC
V: TRBV28; J: TRBJ1-2; size: NA; D: TRBD1; CDR3: CASSQDRGRHNYGYTF; DNA: TGTGCCAGCAGCCAAGACAGGGGGCGCCATAACTATGGCTACACCTTC
V: TRBV28; J: TRBJ1-2; size: few; D: TRBD1; CDR3: CASSLDSGTAYGYTF; DNA: TGTGCCAGCAGTTTAGACTCCGGGACAGCCTATGGCTACACCTTC
V: TRBV4-3; J: TRBJ1-4; size: NA; D: NA; CDR3: CASSQWQGSRGEKLFF; DNA: TGCGCCAGCAGCCAATGGCAGGGGTCGAGAGGTGAAAAACTGTTTTTT
V: TRBV5-4; J: TRBJ2-5; size: NA; D: NA; CDR3: CASSYGSTGVLRETQYF; DNA: TGTGCCAGCAGCTATGGGTCAACGGGGGTCCTACGAGAGACCCAGTACTTC
V: TRBV4-2; J: TRBJ2-7; size: NA; D: NA; CDR3: CASSQDPAVSYEQYF; DNA: TGTGCCAGCAGCCAAGATCCCGCAGTTTCCTACGAGCAGTACTTC
V: TRBV7-2; J: TRBJ1-2; size: NA; D: NA; CDR3: CASSLGGQSAYGYTF; DNA: TGTGCCAGCAGCTTAGGTGGGCAGTCAGCCTATGGCTACACCTTC
V: TRBV3-1/TRBV3-2; J: TRBJ2-2; size: NA; D: NA; CDR3: CASRRPGDRNTGELFF; DNA: TGTGCCAGCAGGCGGCCCGGGGATAGGAACACCGGGGAGCTGTTTTTT
V: TRBV30; J: TRBJ2-1; size: few; D: NA; CDR3: CAWSPGFAQFF; DNA: TGTGCCTGGAGTCCGGGATTTGCCCAGTTCTTC